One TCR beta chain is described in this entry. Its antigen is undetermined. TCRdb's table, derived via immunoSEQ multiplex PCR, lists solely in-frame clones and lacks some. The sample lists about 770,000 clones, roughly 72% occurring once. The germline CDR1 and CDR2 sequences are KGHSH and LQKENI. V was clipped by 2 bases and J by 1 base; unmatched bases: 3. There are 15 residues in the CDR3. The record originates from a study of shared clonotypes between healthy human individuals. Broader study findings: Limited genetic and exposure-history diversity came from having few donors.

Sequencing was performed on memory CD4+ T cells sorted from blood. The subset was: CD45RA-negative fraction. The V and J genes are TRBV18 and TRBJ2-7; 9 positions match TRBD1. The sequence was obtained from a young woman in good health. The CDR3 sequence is CASSPGTGSSYEQYF. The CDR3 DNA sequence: TGTGCCAGCTCACCAGGGACAGGGTCTTCCTACGAGCAGTACTTC.